The 14 T cell receptor beta chains presented below share a single source sample, sequenced in a study of blood T cell repertoires in COVID-19. Assay used: immunoSEQ multiplex PCR; TCRdb lists only in-frame clones, some missing. The sample holds some 260,000 clones, about 90% seen once. Sequencing was done on a sample of peripheral blood. Receptors were obtained from an elderly man with acute or convalescent COVID-19.

The rearrangement uses TRBV7-9 and TRBJ2-2, with D unresolved. V was trimmed by 8 bases and J by 6 bases, leaving 7 bases between them. This CDR3 spans 11 amino acids. Germline assignment: CDR1 SEHNR and CDR2 FQNEAQ (reference sequence). Here the CDR3 reads CASPSSGELFF. CDR3 DNA sequence: TGTGCCAGCCCCTCCTCCGGGGAGCTGTTTTTT. Full variable domain (outside the CDR3, taken from reference TRBV7-9 and TRBJ2-2): DTGVSQNPRHKITKRGQNVTFRCDPISEHNRLYWYRQTLGQGPEFLTYFQNEAQLEKSRLLSDRFSAERPKGSFSTLEIQRTEQGDSAMYLCASPSSGELFFGEGSRLTVL.

The chain joins TRBV10-3 to TRBJ1-5; no firm D call. The length of the CDR3 is 14 residues. Trimming removed 4 bases from V and 6 bases from J, with 13 bases in between. CDR1 and CDR2 from the germline V gene are ENHRY and SYGVKD. This CDR3 reads CAISGDGEVQPQHF. CDR3 DNA: TGTGCCATCAGTGGAGACGGTGAGGTTCAGCCCCAGCATTTT.

This chain uses TRBV3-1 (or the pseudogene TRBV3-2) with TRBJ1-2; D is unresolved. Trimming removed 4 bases at V and 4 bases at J, with 13 bases between. The CDR3 covers 14 residues. Germline loops: CDR1 LGHDT, CDR2 YNNKEL (reference sequence). In DNA form, the CDR3 reads TGTGCCAGCAGCCCCGCGGGGAGCGGCTATGGCTACACCTTC. This encodes CASSPAGSGYGYTF.

This sequence joins TRBV28 and TRBJ2-5; unclear D gene. The CDR3 totals 14 residues. V dropped 6 bases and J dropped 5 bases, with 16 bases sitting between them. Germline V CDR1 and CDR2: MDHEN, SYDVKM. The CDR3 bases are TGTGCCAGCAGGCCGACTGCGACCCGGGAGACCCAGTACTTC. Its protein is CASRPTATRETQYF.

The rearrangement joins TRBV2 to TRBJ1-5, with TRBD1 as a possible D gene (5 bases). The CDR3 extends over 14 amino acids. The germline CDR1 and CDR2 sequences are SNHLY and FYNNEI. V lost 3 bases and J 6 bases, leaving 12 bases between the germline ends. CDR3 sequence (DNA): TGTGCCAGCAGTGACTTACAGGTAACTCAGCCCCAGCATTTT. This translates into CASSDLQVTQPQHF. The entire variable domain, with the rest obtained from reference TRBV2 and TRBJ1-5, is as follows: EPEVTQTPSHQVTQMGQEVILRCVPISNHLYFYWYRQILGQKVEFLVSFYNNEISEKSEIFDDQFSVERPDGSNFTLKIRSTKLEDSAMYFCASSDLQVTQPQHFGDGTRLSIL.

V is TRBV4-1 and J is TRBJ2-1, with D tentatively TRBD1 (6 bases). The CDR3 length is 16 residues. Germline assignment: CDR1 MGHRA and CDR2 YSYEKL. The V end was cut by 1 base, the J end by 2 bases, with 12 bases between. The CDR3 region has the DNA TGCGCCAGCAGCCAAGGGGGCAGGGGCCCCTACAATGAGCAGTTCTTC. It yields the protein CASSQGGRGPYNEQFF.

The rearrangement uses TRBV10-3 and TRBJ1-2; D unclear. This CDR3 has 14 residues. Trimming took 3 bases from V and 4 from J, leaving 12 bases between them. Germline loops: CDR1 ENHRY, CDR2 SYGVKD. Here the CDR3 DNA reads TGTGCCATCAGTGATTATTCCTGGGCCTATGGCTACACCTTC. As protein: CAISDYSWAYGYTF.

The chain carries TRBV5-1 and TRBJ1-3; D is possibly TRBD1 (6 bases). CDR3 length: 18 residues. V was shortened by 2 bases and J by 0 bases, with 18 bases between the two germline ends. Germline V gene lookup returns CDR1 SGHRS and CDR2 YFSETQ. CDR3 DNA: TGCGCCAGCAGCTTAGACTTCAGGGGTAGAAGCTCTGGAAACACCATATATTTT. It encodes CASSLDFRGRSSGNTIYF.

V gene TRBV6-6 combines with J gene TRBJ1-5; 8 bases match TRBD1. The V and J ends lost 2 bases and 6 bases, in that order; junction bases with no gene match: 3. The CDR3 is made up of 14 amino acids. Looked up from germline, CDR1 is MNHNY and CDR2 is SVGAGI (reference sequence). CDR3 nucleotides: TGTGCCAGCAGTTACCAGGGGGCTAGTCAGCCCCAGCATTTT. The encoded protein is CASSYQGASQPQHF.

The chain is built from TRBV4-3 and TRBJ2-5, with D possibly matching TRBD1 (5 bases). The CDR3 is 13 residues long. Germline V gene lookup returns CDR1 LGHNA and CDR2 YSLEER. V shed 0 bases and J shed 7 bases, with 9 bases lying between them. The CDR3 region has the DNA TGCGCCAGCAGCCAAGAGATCACAGGGACCCAGTACTTC. This sequence encodes CASSQEITGTQYF.

The rearrangement links TRBV6-5 to TRBJ1-6; 7 bases fit TRBD1. Germline V gene lookup returns CDR1 MNHEY and CDR2 SVGAGI. The CDR3 spans 15 residues. The ends lost 0 bases at V and 11 bases at J; junction bases unmatched: 7. CDR3 sequence: CASSYSRQGEAPLHF. The DNA for the CDR3 is TGTGCCAGCAGTTACTCTAGGCAGGGGGAAGCACCCCTCCACTTT.

The chain links TRBV5-1 to TRBJ2-7, with TRBD2 matching over 9 bases. The CDR3 length is 16 residues. Germline-derived CDR1 and CDR2 are SGHRS and YFSETQ. Losses at the gene ends were 6 bases for V and 6 bases for J; bases not matched to a gene: 16. CDR3 sequence (DNA): TGCGCCAGCACTGCTAGCGGGGCGTTTAATTTAGGCGAGCAGTACTTC. Residues: CASTASGAFNLGEQYF.

The V call is TRBV27, the J call TRBJ2-1, with no clear D. The CDR3 has 13 amino acids. Germline assignment: CDR1 MNHEY and CDR2 SMNVEV (reference sequence). Deletions cut 5 bases from V and 6 bases from J, with 11 bases between. The DNA for the CDR3 is TGTGCCAGCAGTCTTGCGTCGAGCAATGAGCAGTTCTTC. Amino acid sequence: CASSLASSNEQFF.

The V call is TRBV6-2 or TRBV6-3, the J call TRBJ2-2; 12 nucleotides agree with TRBD2. The V and J ends lost 6 bases and 5 bases, in that order; junction bases with no gene match: 10. The CDR3 runs 17 residues. CDR1 is MNHEY and CDR2 is SVGEGT in the germline V gene. The CDR3 region is CASSLTSGGQGTGELFF. In DNA form, the CDR3 reads TGTGCCAGCAGCCTGACTAGCGGGGGCCAGGGGACCGGGGAGCTGTTTTTT.